This T cell receptor (beta chain) emerged from a study of T-cell reconstitution after alpha-beta-depleted transplantation in children. Broader study findings: Several hundred expanded graft clones reportedly were the source of alpha-beta T cells about two months after transplant. Surviving recipient T cells and intrathymic progenitors accounted for some patients' high TCRbeta diversity at day 60.

Unique molecular identifiers tagged the TCRbeta library. TCRdb used MiXCR to reprocess the PCR reads, holding one entry per CDR3 protein. The sample has approximately 250,000 distinct CDR3 sequences, about 23% seen once. At least ten counts were recorded for this clonotype. Its antigen remains unknown. The source is a girl aged 2-10 years with Fanconi anemia, due to receive a stem cell transplant. The sample was PBMCs, taken before TCRalphabeta/CD19-depleted stem cell transplant.

The CDR3 loop is CASRDLNNEQFF. As DNA, the CDR3 is TGCGCCAGCCGTGACCTCAACAATGAGCAGTTCTTC. The rearrangement uses TRBV5-1 and TRBJ2-1, with D unclear. Per the germline V gene, CDR1 is SGHRS and CDR2 is YFSETQ. V lost 7 bases, J lost 5 bases, and 10 bases lay in between. The CDR3 length is 12 residues.